This T cell receptor (beta chain) was recovered during a study of cytomegalovirus exposure and HLA in healthy donors. Overall study findings and caveats: Analyzed later, most CMV-associated TCR beta chains appeared HLA-restricted. The classifier reportedly diagnosed cytomegalovirus status with high specificity and sensitivity.

To note about this clone: The antigen is undetermined.

This PCR relied on a set of 60 Vbeta primers and 13 Jbeta primers. Method: immunoSEQ multiplex PCR; TCRdb's copy keeps in-frame clones and lacks some. The data hold fewer than 250,000 clones, with approximately 81% observed a single time. The CDR3 totals 14 residues. The germline gives CDR1 MDHEN, CDR2 SYDVKM. Trimming took off 3 bases at V and 4 bases at J, with 12 bases between the two ends. The chain uses TRBV28 and TRBJ1-2; possible D gene TRBD1, 5 bases. The TCR comes from a man aged 25 to 45 in good health and CMV-seronegative. The sample comprised PBMCs. The CDR3: CASSFGGASYGYTF. In DNA form, the CDR3 reads TGTGCCAGCAGTTTTGGAGGGGCGAGCTATGGCTACACCTTC.